This TCR beta chain derives from a study of neoadjuvant anti-PD-1 for oral cavity cancer. Regarding the study as a whole: Higher pretreatment blood Treg/Th17 ratios correlated with higher pretreatment blood and lower post-treatment tumor TCRbeta clonality. With a few patients per group, TCR findings need larger cohorts.

The germline V and J ends were trimmed by 1 base and 4 bases, with 11 bases remaining between them. The CDR3 has 14 residues. Germline loops: CDR1 MDHEN, CDR2 SYDVKM. PBMC libraries mostly used around 500 ng of input genomic DNA, with six replicates per sample. Method: immunoSEQ multiplex PCR; TCRdb's copy keeps in-frame clones and lacks some. Of fewer than 70,000 clones detected, around 85% appear once; the ten largest clones hold around 2.6%. A note on this clone: No antigen is known for it.

V is TRBV28 and J is TRBJ2-7, with D perhaps TRBD1 or TRBD2 (5 bases each). The TCR was taken from a person aged 35-79 years with oral cavity squamous cell carcinoma. Sequencing was performed on PBMCs, taken before nivolumab (anti-PD-1) treatment. DNA for the CDR3: TGTGCCAGCAGTTTATTTGGGACCTCTTACGAGCAGTACTTC. This gives the protein CASSLFGTSYEQYF.